Each of the 8 T cell receptor beta chains below was sequenced from the same sample in a study of cytomegalovirus exposure and HLA in healthy donors. The PCR was carried out with 60 Vbeta primers and 13 Jbeta primers. Produced via immunoSEQ multiplex PCR; TCRdb's table is partial and in-frame only. In the table there are 96,000 or so clones, 60% to 75% of which are singletons. Material: PBMCs. The receptors originated from a woman between 65 and 79 years old in good health and CMV-seropositive.

This clone appeared a single time. The chain uses TRBV25-1 and TRBJ2-6; weak D call: TRBD1 (6 bases). CDR3 length equals 15 residues. Trimming pared 6 bases from V and 2 bases from J, leaving 11 bases between. CDR1 and CDR2 from the germline V gene are MGHDK and SYGVNS. The CDR3 DNA reads as TGTGCCAGCAGCCTAGGGGGTACTGGGGCCAACGTCCTGACTTTC. Protein sequence: CASSLGGTGANVLTF.

This clone appeared a few times. V usage is TRBV4-3 and J usage is TRBJ1-1; a weak D match, TRBD1 (5 bases). Germline V gene lookup returns CDR1 LGHNA and CDR2 YSLEER. The CDR3 loop spans 15 amino acids. V dropped 1 base and J dropped 0 bases, with 9 bases sitting between them. The CDR3 region has the DNA TGCGCCAGCAGCCAAGCGGCAGGGATGAACACTGAAGCTTTCTTT. Its translation: CASSQAAGMNTEAFF.

This chain connects TRBV5-4 to TRBJ1-5; no reliable D call. V gave up 0 bases and J gave up 5 bases, with 12 bases separating them. CDR3 length equals 15 residues. The germline V gene has CDR1 SGHNT and CDR2 YYREEE (reference sequence). The CDR3 spells CASSLDRSAHQPQHF. The CDR3 DNA reads as TGTGCCAGCAGCTTGGACAGAAGTGCGCATCAGCCCCAGCATTTT.

Only a few counts were recorded for this clone. This chain joins TRBV6-5 and TRBJ2-1; D might be TRBD2 (6 bases). The V gene lost 1 base and the J gene lost 5 bases, with 15 bases spanning the gap. The CDR3 runs to 16 residues. Germline V lookup: CDR1 MNHEY, CDR2 SVGAGI. This CDR3 reads CASSYWGKGGNNEQFF. CDR3 DNA: TGTGCCAGCAGTTACTGGGGGAAAGGCGGGAACAATGAGCAGTTCTTC.

This clone was seen a few times. A read error is possible here, since a much larger clone lies one base away. The V gene is TRBV5-6, the J gene TRBJ1-5; no clear D gene. V dropped 4 bases and J dropped 0 bases, with 11 bases sitting between them. The CDR3 loop spans 15 amino acids. Germline values: CDR1 SGHDT, CDR2 YYEEEE. The CDR3 loop reads CASSPGFNSNQPQHF. CDR3 DNA sequence: TGTGCCAGCAGCCCGGGTTTTAATAGCAATCAGCCCCAGCATTTT.

The rearrangement uses TRBV18 and TRBJ1-5, with 7 positions matching TRBD1. The germline V gene has CDR1 KGHSH and CDR2 LQKENI. CDR3 size: 15 residues. V lost 2 bases, J lost 2 bases, and 3 bases stayed unmatched. DNA for the CDR3: TGTGCCAGCTCACCATATACAGGGGGCAATCAGCCCCAGCATTTT. This sequence encodes CASSPYTGGNQPQHF. Using reference TRBV18 and TRBJ1-5 for the parts outside the CDR3, the full variable domain is NAGVMQNPRHLVRRRGQEARLRCSPMKGHSHVYWYRQLPEEGLKFMVYLQKENIIDESGMPKERFSAEFPKEGPSILRIQQVVRGDSAAYFCASSPYTGGNQPQHFGDGTRLSIL.

This clone was counted only a few times. The rearrangement uses TRBV5-4 and TRBJ2-5, with 10 bases fitting TRBD1. V lost 2 bases, J lost 0 bases, and 4 bases stayed unmatched. In germline, CDR1 is SGHNT, CDR2 YYREEE (reference sequence). The length of the CDR3 is 16 residues. The CDR3 nucleotides are TGTGCCAGCAGCTTCCCGGGACAGGGGTACCAAGAGACCCAGTACTTC. This translates into CASSFPGQGYQETQYF.

V gene TRBV27 combines with J gene TRBJ2-3, with 8 bases fitting TRBD1. The CDR3 consists of 12 residues. The ends lost 2 bases at V and 10 bases at J; junction bases unmatched: 2. Germline V gene lookup returns CDR1 MNHEY and CDR2 SMNVEV (reference sequence). CDR3 DNA sequence: TGTGCCAGCAGTTTAAACAGGGGGGCGCAGTATTTT. This gives the protein CASSLNRGAQYF.